Included here is one TCR beta chain sequence, with context. The antigen it binds to is not known. The input lacks base qualities; no much larger clone sits a single base away. Libraries were built with the immunoSEQ multiplex PCR assay. TCRdb holds this immuneACCESS table with in-frame rearrangements only. Some clones are missing; in checked studies, unresolved V genes explain under half, and the rest has no known cause. In this sample the table shows approximately 150,000 clones, 96% of which occur a single time. Under 1.2% of the sample rests with the top ten. This sample was taken from a study of control samples from healthy donors and cancer patients (dated by TCRdb to about 2020). Deletion took 3 bases off V and 1 base off J, with a span of 10 bases between the germline ends. The CDR3, cysteine through phenylalanine, is 15 amino acids long. The kept DNA is CDR3 alone, 45 bases in frame from the first base. CDR1 and CDR2 are drawn from the germline V gene: SGHAT, FQNNGV.

The sequencing sample was made of blood. The rearrangement joined TRBV11-2 to TRBJ2-1, with a weak D call of TRBD2 (6 bases match). The origin of this receptor is a woman aged 25 to 39 in good health. The DNA sequence is as follows: TGTGCCAGCAGCTTCGAGCGGGCGTCCTACAATGAGCAGTTCTTC. This gives the protein CASSFERASYNEQFF.